The 8 T cell receptor beta chains below all came from one sample that was sequenced in a study of blood T cell repertoires in COVID-19. The assay was immunoSEQ multiplex PCR, and TCRdb's table has in-frame clones only and misses some. The profile covers 100,000 to 150,000 clones, with 85% to 90% appearing a single time and 25% to 35% taken by the ten largest. The sequencing sample was made of peripheral blood. These receptors were obtained from a woman in her seventies with acute or convalescent COVID-19.

This chain connects TRBV19 to TRBJ1-4; 9 bases are shared with TRBD1. There are 15 residues in the CDR3. J gave up 3 bases and V 5 bases, and 4 bases lay outside the gene matches. The V gene's germline CDR1 is LNHDA and CDR2 SQIVND (reference sequence). CDR3 sequence: CASSDRGNANEKLFF. DNA of the CDR3: TGTGCCAGTAGTGACAGGGGGAACGCTAATGAAAAACTGTTTTTT.

This chain joins TRBV3-1 (or the pseudogene TRBV3-2) and TRBJ2-7, with D possibly being TRBD2 (6 bases). Deletions cut 5 bases from V and 7 bases from J, with 21 bases between. Germline V gene data show CDR1 as LGHDT and CDR2 as YNNKEL (reference sequence). CDR3 length equals 15 residues. CDR3 loop: CASSVGRGRPTEQYF. The CDR3 bases are TGTGCCAGCAGCGTTGGCCGGGGGAGACCTACTGAGCAGTACTTC.

For the CDR3, the DNA is TGTGCCTGTCGACTAGCGGGGGGCCATGAGCAGTTCTTC. Residues: CACRLAGGHEQFF. The rearrangement links TRBV30 to TRBJ2-1; 13 nucleotides agree with TRBD2. Per the germline V gene, CDR1 is GTSNPN and CDR2 is SVGIG (reference sequence). Unmatched junction bases numbered 4, after V lost 6 bases and J lost 8 bases. The CDR3 has 13 amino acids.

The DNA of the CDR3 is TGTGCCAGCAGTTCTACAGGGTTCAACGAGCAGTACTTC. It encodes CASSSTGFNEQYF. This rearrangement joins TRBV12-3 or TRBV12-4 to TRBJ2-7; the D gene is possibly TRBD1 (6 bases). Trimming shortened V by 4 bases and J by 5 bases, and 12 bases separated the two germline ends. CDR3 length equals 13 residues.

This clone occurred a few times. V usage is TRBV7-9 and J usage is TRBJ2-7; TRBD1 matches 9 bases. With V trimmed by 5 bases and J by 6 bases, 8 bases remained unmatched. This CDR3 comprises 14 residues. Germline CDR1 and CDR2: SEHNR and FQNEAQ (reference sequence). The CDR3 reads CASSIVGTGSEQYF. The CDR3 DNA follows: TGTGCCAGCAGCATAGTTGGGACAGGGTCCGAGCAGTACTTC. Full variable domain (outside the CDR3, taken from reference TRBV7-9 and TRBJ2-7): DTGVSQNPRHKITKRGQNVTFRCDPISEHNRLYWYRQTLGQGPEFLTYFQNEAQLEKSRLLSDRFSAERPKGSFSTLEIQRTEQGDSAMYLCASSIVGTGSEQYFGPGTRLTVT.

The V gene is TRBV3-1 (or the pseudogene TRBV3-2), the J gene TRBJ1-4, with D uncertain. In germline, CDR1 is LGHDT, CDR2 YNNKEL (reference sequence). V lost 3 bases, J lost 5 bases, and 10 bases lay in between. The CDR3 covers 14 residues. As DNA, the CDR3 is TGTGCCAGCAGCCAGGCAGTGAGGAATGAAAAACTGTTTTTT. Protein sequence: CASSQAVRNEKLFF.

This sequence joins TRBV6-1 and TRBJ1-2; the D gene is possibly TRBD1 (6 bases). The CDR3 contains 14 residues. V gave up 3 bases and J gave up 2 bases, with 10 bases separating them. Germline CDR1 is MNHNS and CDR2 is SASEGT. The CDR3 reads CASSDPGVNYGYTF. CDR3 bases: TGTGCCAGCAGTGATCCAGGGGTGAACTATGGCTACACCTTC.

The chain recombines TRBV19 with TRBJ1-4; D unclear. Trimming took off 7 bases at V and 5 bases at J, with 11 bases between the two ends. The CDR3 extends over 13 amino acids. CDR1 and CDR2 (germline): LNHDA, SQIVND (reference sequence). CDR3 sequence (DNA): TGTGCCAGTACGCCCGGGAACAATGAAAAACTGTTTTTT. Protein product: CASTPGNNEKLFF.